This paragraph covers one T cell receptor (beta chain) sequence. The data derive from a study of OX40 agonist ivuxolimab in advanced cancers. At the level of the study: From roughly 20 to 79 years was the age range, with a mean of around 57 years, and approximately 84% were male.

Generated by immunoSEQ multiplex PCR, the TCRdb table keeps only in-frame clones and is missing some. The sample has tens of thousands of clones, 83% seen once. This clonotype was sampled from an adult with an advanced solid tumor such as melanoma, head and neck, liver or kidney cancer. The input for sequencing was CD4+ or CD8+ T cells sorted from blood, taken in a trial of the OX40 agonist ivuxolimab.

The CDR3 loop reads CASSENRDRLEKLFF. The DNA for the CDR3 is TGTGCCAGCAGCGAAAACCGGGACAGGTTGGAAAAACTGTTTTTT. The rearrangement uses TRBV7-6 and TRBJ1-4, with 8 bases that match TRBD1. There are 15 residues in the CDR3. Trimming at V came to 5 bases and at J to 8 bases, leaving 10 bases not matched to a gene. Germline assignment: CDR1 SGHVS and CDR2 FNYEAQ.